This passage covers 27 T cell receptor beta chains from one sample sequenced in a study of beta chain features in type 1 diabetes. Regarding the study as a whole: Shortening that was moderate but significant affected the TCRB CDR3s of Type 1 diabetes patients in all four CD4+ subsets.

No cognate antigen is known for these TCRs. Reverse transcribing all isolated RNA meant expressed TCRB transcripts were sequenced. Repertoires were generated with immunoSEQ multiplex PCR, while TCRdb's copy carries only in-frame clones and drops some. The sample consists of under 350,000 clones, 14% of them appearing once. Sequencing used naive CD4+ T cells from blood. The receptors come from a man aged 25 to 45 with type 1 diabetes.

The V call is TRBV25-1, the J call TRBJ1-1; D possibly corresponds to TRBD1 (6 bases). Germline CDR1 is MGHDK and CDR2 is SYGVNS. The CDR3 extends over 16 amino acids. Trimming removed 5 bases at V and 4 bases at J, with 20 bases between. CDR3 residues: CASSPSRRTGTTEAFF. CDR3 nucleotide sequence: TGTGCCAGCAGTCCATCTCGGAGAACAGGGACCACTGAAGCTTTCTTT.

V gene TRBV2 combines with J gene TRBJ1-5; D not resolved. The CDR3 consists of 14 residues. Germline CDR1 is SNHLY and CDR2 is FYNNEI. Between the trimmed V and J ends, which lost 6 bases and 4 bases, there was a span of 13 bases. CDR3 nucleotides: TGTGCCAGCAGAAAGTACGGGGAAAATCAGCCCCAGCATTTT. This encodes CASRKYGENQPQHF.

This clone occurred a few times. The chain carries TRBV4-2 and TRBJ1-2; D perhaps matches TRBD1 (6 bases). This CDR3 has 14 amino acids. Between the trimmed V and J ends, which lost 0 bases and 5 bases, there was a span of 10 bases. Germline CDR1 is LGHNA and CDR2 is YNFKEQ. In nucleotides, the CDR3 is TGTGCCAGCAGCCAAGAACAGGGAGGGTATGGCTACACCTTC. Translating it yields CASSQEQGGYGYTF.

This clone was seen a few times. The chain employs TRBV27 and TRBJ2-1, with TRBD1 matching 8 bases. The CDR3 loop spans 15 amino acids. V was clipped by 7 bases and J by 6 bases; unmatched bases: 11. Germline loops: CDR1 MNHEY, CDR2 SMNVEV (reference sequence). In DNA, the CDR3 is TGTGCCAGCACCGGTCCCGGGACAGGTCCCAATGAGCAGTTCTTC. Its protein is CASTGPGTGPNEQFF.

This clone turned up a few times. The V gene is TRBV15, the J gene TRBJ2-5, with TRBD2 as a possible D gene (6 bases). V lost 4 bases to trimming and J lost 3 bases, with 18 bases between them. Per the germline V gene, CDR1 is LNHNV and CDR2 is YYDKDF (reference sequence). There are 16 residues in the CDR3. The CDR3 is CATSTWRGAAEETQYF. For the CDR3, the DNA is TGTGCCACCAGCACCTGGAGGGGAGCGGCTGAAGAGACCCAGTACTTC.

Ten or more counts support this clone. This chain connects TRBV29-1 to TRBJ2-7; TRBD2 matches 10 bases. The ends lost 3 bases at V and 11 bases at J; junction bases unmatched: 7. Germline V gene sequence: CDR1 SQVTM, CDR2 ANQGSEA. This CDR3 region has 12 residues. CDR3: CSVDLGTSVKYF. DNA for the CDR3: TGCAGCGTTGATTTAGGGACTAGCGTGAAGTACTTC.

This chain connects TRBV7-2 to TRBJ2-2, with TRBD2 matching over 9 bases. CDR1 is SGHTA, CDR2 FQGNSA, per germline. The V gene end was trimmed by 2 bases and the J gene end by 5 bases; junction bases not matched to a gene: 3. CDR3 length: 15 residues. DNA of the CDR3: TGTGCCAGCAGCTTAAACAGCGGGAGGACCGGGGAGCTGTTTTTT. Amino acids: CASSLNSGRTGELFF.

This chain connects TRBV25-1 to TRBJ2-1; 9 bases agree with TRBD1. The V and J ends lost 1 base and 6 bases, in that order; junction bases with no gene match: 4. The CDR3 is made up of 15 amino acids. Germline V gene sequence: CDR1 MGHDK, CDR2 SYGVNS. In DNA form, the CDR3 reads TGTGCCAGCAGTGAATTAGGGACAGGGAGCAATGAGCAGTTCTTC. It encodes CASSELGTGSNEQFF.

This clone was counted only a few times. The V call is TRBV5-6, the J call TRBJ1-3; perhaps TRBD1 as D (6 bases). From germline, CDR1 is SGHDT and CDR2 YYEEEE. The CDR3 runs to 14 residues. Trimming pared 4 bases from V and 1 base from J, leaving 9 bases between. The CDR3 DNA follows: TGTGCCAGCAGCGCCACAGGGTCTGGAAACACCATATATTTT. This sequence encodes CASSATGSGNTIYF.

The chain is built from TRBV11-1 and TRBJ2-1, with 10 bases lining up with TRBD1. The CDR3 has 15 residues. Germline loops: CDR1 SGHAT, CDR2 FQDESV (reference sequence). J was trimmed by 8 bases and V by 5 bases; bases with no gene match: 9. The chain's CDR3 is CASSTGQGMSDEQFF. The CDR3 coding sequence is TGTGCCAGCAGCACGGGACAGGGGATGTCCGATGAGCAGTTCTTC.

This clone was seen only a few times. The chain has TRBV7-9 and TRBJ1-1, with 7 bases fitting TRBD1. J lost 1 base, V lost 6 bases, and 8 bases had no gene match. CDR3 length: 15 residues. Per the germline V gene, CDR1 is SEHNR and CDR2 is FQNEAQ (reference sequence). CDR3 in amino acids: CASRTGTASNTEAFF. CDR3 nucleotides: TGTGCCAGCAGGACCGGGACAGCGTCGAACACTGAAGCTTTCTTT.

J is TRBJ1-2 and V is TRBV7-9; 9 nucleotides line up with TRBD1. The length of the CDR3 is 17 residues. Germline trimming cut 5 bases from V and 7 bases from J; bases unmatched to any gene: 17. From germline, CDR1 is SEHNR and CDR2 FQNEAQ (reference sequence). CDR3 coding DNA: TGTGCCAGCAGCCCATCGATCAGACCGGGACAGGGATCTGGCTACACCTTC. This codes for CASSPSIRPGQGSGYTF.

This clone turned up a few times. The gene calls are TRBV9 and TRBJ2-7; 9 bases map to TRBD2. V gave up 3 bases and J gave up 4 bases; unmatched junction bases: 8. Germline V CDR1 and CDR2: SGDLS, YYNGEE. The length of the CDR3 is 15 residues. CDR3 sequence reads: CASSEVAGVGYEQYF. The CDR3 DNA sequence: TGTGCCAGCAGCGAGGTAGCGGGAGTTGGTTACGAGCAGTACTTC.

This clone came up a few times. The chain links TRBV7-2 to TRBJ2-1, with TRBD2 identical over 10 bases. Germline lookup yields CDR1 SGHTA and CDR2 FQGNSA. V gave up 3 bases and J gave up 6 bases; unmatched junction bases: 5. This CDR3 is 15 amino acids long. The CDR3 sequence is CASSFTSGIGNEQFF. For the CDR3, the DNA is TGTGCCAGCAGCTTCACTAGCGGGATAGGCAATGAGCAGTTCTTC.

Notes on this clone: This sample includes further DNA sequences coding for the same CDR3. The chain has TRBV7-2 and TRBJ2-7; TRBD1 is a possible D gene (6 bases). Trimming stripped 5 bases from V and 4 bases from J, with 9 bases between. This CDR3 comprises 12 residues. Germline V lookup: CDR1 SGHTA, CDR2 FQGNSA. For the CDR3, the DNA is TGTGCCAGCAGCCTACAGGGTTACGAGCAGTACTTC. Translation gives CASSLQGYEQYF.

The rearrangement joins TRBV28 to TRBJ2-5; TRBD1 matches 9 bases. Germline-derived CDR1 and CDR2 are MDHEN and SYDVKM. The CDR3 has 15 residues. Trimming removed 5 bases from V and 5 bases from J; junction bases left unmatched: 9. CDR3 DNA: TGTGCCAGCAGTACCATCGGACAGGGGATGGAGACCCAGTACTTC. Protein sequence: CASSTIGQGMETQYF.

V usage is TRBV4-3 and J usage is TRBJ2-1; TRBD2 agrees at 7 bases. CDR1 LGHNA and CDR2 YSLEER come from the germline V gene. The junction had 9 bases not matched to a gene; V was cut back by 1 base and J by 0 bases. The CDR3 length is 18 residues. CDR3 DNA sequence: TGCGCCAGCAGCCAAGCGGTTGGCGGGAGCAGCTCCTACAATGAGCAGTTCTTC. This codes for CASSQAVGGSSSYNEQFF.

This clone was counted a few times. CDR3 bases: TGTGCCAGCAGCCAACAGGGAAACACCATATATTTT. This translates into CASSQQGNTIYF. V usage is TRBV4-2 and J usage is TRBJ1-3, with D hard to call. Trimming removed 2 bases at V and 4 bases at J, with 3 bases between. The CDR3 covers 12 residues. Germline CDR1 and CDR2: LGHNA and YNFKEQ.

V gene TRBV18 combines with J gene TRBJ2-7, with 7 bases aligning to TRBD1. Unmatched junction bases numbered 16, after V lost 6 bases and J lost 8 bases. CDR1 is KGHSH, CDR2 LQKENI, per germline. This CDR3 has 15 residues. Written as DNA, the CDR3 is TGTGCCAGCTCCGCCGGGGACAGCCTTATCAATCAGCAGTACTTC. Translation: CASSAGDSLINQQYF.

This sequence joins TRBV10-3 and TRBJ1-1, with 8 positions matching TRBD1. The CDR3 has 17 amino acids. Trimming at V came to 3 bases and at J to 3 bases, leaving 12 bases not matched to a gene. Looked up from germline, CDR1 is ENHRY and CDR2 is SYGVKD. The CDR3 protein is CAISDSGIRQGYTEAFF. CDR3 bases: TGTGCCATCAGTGACTCCGGAATAAGACAGGGGTACACTGAAGCTTTCTTT.

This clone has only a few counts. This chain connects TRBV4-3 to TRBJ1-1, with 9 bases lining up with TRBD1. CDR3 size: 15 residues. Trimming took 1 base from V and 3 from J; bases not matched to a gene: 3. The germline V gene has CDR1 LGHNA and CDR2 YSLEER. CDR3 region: CASSQGDRADTEAFF. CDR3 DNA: TGCGCCAGCAGCCAAGGGGACAGGGCGGACACTGAAGCTTTCTTT.

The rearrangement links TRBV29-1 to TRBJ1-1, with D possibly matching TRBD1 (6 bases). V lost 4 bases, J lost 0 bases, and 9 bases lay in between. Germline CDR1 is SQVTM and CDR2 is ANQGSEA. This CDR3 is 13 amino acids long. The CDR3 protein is CSVADSMNTEAFF. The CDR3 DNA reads TGCAGCGTTGCGGACAGTATGAACACTGAAGCTTTCTTT. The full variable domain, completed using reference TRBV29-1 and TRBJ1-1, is SAVISQKPSRDICQRGTSLTIQCQVDSQVTMMFWYRQQPGQSLTLIATANQGSEATYESGFVIDKFPISRPNLTFSTLTVSNMSPEDSSIYLCSVADSMNTEAFFGQGTRLTVV.

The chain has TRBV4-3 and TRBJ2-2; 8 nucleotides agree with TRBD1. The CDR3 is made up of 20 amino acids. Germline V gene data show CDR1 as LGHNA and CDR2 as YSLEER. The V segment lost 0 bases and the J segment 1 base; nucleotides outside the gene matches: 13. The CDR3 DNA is TGCGCCAGCAGCCAAGATTTGGGGCAGGGGGCTTCCGAGAACACCGGGGAGCTGTTTTTT. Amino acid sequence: CASSQDLGQGASENTGELFF.

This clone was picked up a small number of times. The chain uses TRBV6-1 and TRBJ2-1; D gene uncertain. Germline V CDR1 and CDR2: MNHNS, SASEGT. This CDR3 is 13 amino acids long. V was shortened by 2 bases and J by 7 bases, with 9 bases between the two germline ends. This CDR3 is CASSEYGLNEQFF. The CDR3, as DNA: TGTGCCAGCAGTGAATACGGGTTGAATGAGCAGTTCTTC.

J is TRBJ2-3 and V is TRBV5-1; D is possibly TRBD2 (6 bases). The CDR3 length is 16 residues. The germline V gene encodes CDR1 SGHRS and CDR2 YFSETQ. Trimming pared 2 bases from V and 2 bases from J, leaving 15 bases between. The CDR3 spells CASSLGSGHTTDTQYF. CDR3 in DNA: TGCGCCAGCAGCTTAGGTAGCGGCCACACCACAGATACGCAGTATTTT.

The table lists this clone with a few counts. CDR3 coding DNA: TGTGCCAGCTCCCCAACTAGCGGGGGGCCCTACGAGCAGTACTTC. Translating it yields CASSPTSGGPYEQYF. The chain uses TRBV18 and TRBJ2-7; 12 nucleotides line up with TRBD2. V dropped 6 bases and J dropped 2; count of bases not matched to a gene: 5. Germline V gene lookup returns CDR1 KGHSH and CDR2 LQKENI. This CDR3 contains 15 residues.

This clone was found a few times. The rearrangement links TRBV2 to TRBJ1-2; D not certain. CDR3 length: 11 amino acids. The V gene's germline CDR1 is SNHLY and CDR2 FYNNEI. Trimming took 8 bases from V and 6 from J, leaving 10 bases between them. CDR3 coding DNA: TGTGCCAGCGGAGGCTACGATGGCTACACCTTC. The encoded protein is CASGGYDGYTF.